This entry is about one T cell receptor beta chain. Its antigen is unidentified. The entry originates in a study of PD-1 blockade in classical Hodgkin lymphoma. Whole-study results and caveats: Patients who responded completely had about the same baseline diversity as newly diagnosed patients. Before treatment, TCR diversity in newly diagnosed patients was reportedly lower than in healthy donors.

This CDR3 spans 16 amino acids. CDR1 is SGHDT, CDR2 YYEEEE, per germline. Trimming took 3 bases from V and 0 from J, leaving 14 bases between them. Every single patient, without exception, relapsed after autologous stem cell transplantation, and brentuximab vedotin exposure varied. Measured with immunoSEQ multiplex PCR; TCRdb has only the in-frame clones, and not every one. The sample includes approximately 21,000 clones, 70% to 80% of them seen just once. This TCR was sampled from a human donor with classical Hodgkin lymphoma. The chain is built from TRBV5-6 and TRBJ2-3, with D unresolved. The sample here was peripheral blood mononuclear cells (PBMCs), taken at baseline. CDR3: CASSWFSTASTDTQYF. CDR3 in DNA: TGTGCCAGCAGCTGGTTTTCGACGGCTAGCACAGATACGCAGTATTTT.